This TCR beta chain emerged from a study of PD-L1 blockade in urothelial cancer. Only in-frame clones appear in the TCRdb table, and some are missing; sequencing was by immunoSEQ multiplex PCR. The sample comprises roughly 100,000 clones, about 85% of which are singletons, and 2% to 2.5% rests with the top ten. Germline trimming cut 6 bases from V and 5 bases from J; bases unmatched to any gene: 12. Germline CDR1 and CDR2: LNHDA and SQIVND (reference sequence). This CDR3 spans 15 amino acids. The chain joins TRBV19 to TRBJ2-7; TRBD1 matches at 8 bases. Sequencing was performed on PBMCs, taken around atezolizumab (anti-PD-L1) treatment. The origin of this receptor is a man between 50 and 59 years old with urothelial cancer. The CDR3 DNA reads as TGTGCCAGTAGCGAAAGCAGGGGGCTCCGGGACGAGCAGTACTTC. This gives the protein CASSESRGLRDEQYF.